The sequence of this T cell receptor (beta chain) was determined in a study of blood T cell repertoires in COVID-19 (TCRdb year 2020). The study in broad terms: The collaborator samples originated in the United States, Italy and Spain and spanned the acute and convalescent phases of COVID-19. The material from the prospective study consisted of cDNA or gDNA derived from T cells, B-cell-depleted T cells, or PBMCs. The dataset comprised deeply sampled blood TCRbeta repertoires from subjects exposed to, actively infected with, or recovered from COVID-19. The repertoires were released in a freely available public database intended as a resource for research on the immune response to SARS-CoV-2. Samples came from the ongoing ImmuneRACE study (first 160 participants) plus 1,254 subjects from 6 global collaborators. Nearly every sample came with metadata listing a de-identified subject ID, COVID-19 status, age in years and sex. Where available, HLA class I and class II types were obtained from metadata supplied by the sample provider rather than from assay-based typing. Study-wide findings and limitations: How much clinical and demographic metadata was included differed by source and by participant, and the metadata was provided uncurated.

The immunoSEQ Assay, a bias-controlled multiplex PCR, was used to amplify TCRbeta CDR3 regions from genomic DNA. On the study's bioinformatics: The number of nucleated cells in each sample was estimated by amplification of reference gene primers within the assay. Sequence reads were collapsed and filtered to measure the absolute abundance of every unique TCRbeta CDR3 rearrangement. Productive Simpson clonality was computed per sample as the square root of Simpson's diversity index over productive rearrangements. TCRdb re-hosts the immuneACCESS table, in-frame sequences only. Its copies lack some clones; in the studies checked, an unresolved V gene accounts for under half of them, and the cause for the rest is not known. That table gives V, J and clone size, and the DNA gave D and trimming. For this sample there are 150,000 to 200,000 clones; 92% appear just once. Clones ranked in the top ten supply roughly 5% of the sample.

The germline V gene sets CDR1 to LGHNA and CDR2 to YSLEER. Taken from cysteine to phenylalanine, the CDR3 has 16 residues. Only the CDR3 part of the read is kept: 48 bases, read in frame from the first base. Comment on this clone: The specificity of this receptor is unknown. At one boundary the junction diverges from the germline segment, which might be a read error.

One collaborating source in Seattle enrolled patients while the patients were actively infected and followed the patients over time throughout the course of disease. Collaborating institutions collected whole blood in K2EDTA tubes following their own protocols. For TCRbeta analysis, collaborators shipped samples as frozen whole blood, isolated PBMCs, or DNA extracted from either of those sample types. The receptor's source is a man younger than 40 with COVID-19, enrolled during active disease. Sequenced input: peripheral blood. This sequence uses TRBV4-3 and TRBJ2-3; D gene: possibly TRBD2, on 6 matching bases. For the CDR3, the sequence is CARSRRGTGSTDTQYF. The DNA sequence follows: TGCGCCCGCAGCCGGCGGGGTACGGGAAGCACAGATACGCAGTATTTT.